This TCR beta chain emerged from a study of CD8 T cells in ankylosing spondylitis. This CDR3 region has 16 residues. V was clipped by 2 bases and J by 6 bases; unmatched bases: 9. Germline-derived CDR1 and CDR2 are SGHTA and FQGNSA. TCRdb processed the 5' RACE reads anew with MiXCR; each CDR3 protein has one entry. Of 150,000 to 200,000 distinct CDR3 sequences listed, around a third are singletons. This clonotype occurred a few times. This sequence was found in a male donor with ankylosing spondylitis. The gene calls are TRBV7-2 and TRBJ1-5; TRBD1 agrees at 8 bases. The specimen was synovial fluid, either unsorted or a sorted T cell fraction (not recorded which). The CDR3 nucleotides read TGTGCCAGCAGCTTAAGGCGGACAGGGATGGCTCAGCCCCAGCATTTT. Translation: CASSLRRTGMAQPQHF.